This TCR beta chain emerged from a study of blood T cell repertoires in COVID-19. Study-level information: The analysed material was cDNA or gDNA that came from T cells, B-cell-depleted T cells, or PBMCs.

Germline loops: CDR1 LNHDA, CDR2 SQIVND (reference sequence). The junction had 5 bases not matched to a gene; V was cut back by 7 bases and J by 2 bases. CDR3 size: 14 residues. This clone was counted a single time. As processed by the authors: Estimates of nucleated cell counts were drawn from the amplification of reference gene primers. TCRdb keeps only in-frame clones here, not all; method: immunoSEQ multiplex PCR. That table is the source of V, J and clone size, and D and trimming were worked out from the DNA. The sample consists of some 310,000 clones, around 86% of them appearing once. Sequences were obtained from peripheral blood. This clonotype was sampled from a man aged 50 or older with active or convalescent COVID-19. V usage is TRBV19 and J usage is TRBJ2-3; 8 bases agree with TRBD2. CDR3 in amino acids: CASTKREITDTQYF. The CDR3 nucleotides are TGTGCCAGTACTAAGCGGGAGATCACAGATACGCAGTATTTT.